What follows is one T cell receptor beta chain and its context. This sample is drawn from a study of monozygotic twins with inflammatory bowel disease. TCRdb processed the 5' RACE reads again and assigns one entry to each CDR3 protein, with no DNA. In total, the table holds 330,000 or so distinct CDR3 sequences. RNA in its total form was extracted from whole blood, and T cells were not sorted. The sequenced sample was blood. This receptor was identified in a human donor with ulcerative colitis or Crohn's disease, or a healthy co-twin of an affected twin (not recorded which).

CDR3 residues: CASSLASEQFF. This rearrangement joins TRBV5-1 to TRBJ2-1. CDR3 size: 11 residues. Germline V gene lookup returns CDR1 SGHRS and CDR2 YFSETQ.